Each of the 5 T cell receptor beta chains below was sequenced from the same sample in a study of cytomegalovirus exposure and HLA in healthy donors. 60 Vbeta and 13 Jbeta primers were used in PCR. TCRdb's copy holds only in-frame clones and misses some; the assay was immunoSEQ multiplex PCR. The table lists fewer than 250,000 clones, approximately 87% of them singletons. Material for sequencing was PBMCs. These receptors were collected from a man aged 25 to 45 in good health and CMV-seronegative.

The V and J genes are TRBV28 and TRBJ1-6, with D possibly being TRBD1 (5 bases). V was pared by 0 bases and J by 9 bases, with 6 bases between. Germline V CDR1 and CDR2: MDHEN, SYDVKM. The CDR3 sequence is 13 residues long. CDR3 coding DNA: TGTGCCAGCAGTTTATGGGGGGGTTCACCCCTCCACTTT. As protein: CASSLWGGSPLHF.

This clone was detected only once. The CDR3 loop is CASRGAPKGQPQHF. The CDR3 coding sequence is TGTGCCAGTAGGGGGGCCCCCAAAGGTCAGCCCCAGCATTTT. The chain couples TRBV19 to TRBJ1-5; TRBD1 might be the D (6 bases). Germline lookup yields CDR1 LNHDA and CDR2 SQIVND (reference sequence). The CDR3 extends over 14 amino acids. V was trimmed by 6 bases and J by 6 bases, leaving 15 bases between them.

The chain recombines TRBV6-5 with TRBJ2-7; tentatively, D is TRBD1 (6 bases). Germline values: CDR1 MNHEY, CDR2 SVGAGI. V lost 7 bases to trimming and J lost 3 bases, with 13 bases between them. The CDR3 is 13 residues long. The chain's CDR3 is CASKGGQRYEQYF. Written as DNA, the CDR3 is TGTGCCAGCAAAGGGGGTCAGCGCTACGAGCAGTACTTC.

The rearrangement links TRBV6-1 to TRBJ1-2; a possible D gene is TRBD1 (5 bases). Between the trimmed V and J ends, which lost 6 bases and 8 bases, there was a span of 19 bases. The germline CDR1 and CDR2 sequences are MNHNS and SASEGT. This CDR3 is 14 amino acids long. The CDR3 nucleotides read TGTGCCAGCAGAGAAATAACAGGTGTCGGCGGCTACACCTTC. Its protein is CASREITGVGGYTF.

This chain joins TRBV6-4 and TRBJ2-1, with 16 bases fitting TRBD2. The CDR3 runs to 19 residues. Germline loops: CDR1 MRHNA, CDR2 SNTAGT. Unmatched junction bases numbered 10, after V lost 6 bases and J lost 2 bases. The CDR3, as DNA: TGTGCCAGCAGCGGGGGGACTAGCGGGAGGGATGGAACCTACAATGAGCAGTTCTTC. This translates into CASSGGTSGRDGTYNEQFF.